The entry below describes one T cell receptor (beta chain). Its antigen is not identified. This record belongs to a study of T cell responses to AZD1222 COVID-19 vaccine. General observations from the study: Regions 160-218 and 743-854 dominated among vaccine-associated CD4 TCRs spanning spike. Donors skewed white British and female; clonal diversity was possibly underestimated.

CDR1 and CDR2 from the germline V gene are MNHEY and SVGAGI. The CDR3 totals 12 residues. Trimming shortened V by 6 bases and J by 8 bases, and 8 bases separated the two germline ends. TCRdb keeps only in-frame clones here, not all; method: immunoSEQ multiplex PCR. Found here are 140,000 or so clones, roughly nine tenths of them singletons; the top ten hold around 1.7%. J is TRBJ1-6 and V is TRBV6-5; D gene ambiguous. The sample here was peripheral blood, taken 28 days after the second AZD1222 dose. The clonotype comes from an adult who received the AZD1222 COVID-19 vaccine. CDR3 nucleotide sequence: TGTGCCAGCAGACGCGGAGATTCACCCCTCCACTTT. Its protein product is CASRRGDSPLHF.